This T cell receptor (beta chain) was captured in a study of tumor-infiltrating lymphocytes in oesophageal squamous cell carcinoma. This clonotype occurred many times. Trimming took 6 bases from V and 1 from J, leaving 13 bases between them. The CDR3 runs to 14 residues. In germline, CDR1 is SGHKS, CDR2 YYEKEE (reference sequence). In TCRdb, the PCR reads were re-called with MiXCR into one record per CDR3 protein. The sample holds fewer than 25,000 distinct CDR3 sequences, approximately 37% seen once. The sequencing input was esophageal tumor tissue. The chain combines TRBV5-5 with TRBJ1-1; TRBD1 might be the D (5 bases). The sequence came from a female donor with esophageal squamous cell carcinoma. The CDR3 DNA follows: TGTGCCAGCATCCGGGACGCATGGAACACTGAAGCTTTCTTT. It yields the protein CASIRDAWNTEAFF.